This section outlines one T cell receptor (beta chain) sequence together with its context. Its antigen is unidentified. This sample stems from a study of shared clonotypes between healthy human individuals. Study overall: Sampling drew on donors who were a couple of women and three men aged 18 to 49.

It was CD45RO-negative cells, positively selected for CCR7, that made up naive CD8 cells, with terminally differentiated effector memory CD45RA+ cells excluded. Each of the donors was a healthy adult who was HIV-negative and had not had a recent acute infection or vaccination. The length of the CDR3 is 14 residues. J gave up 4 bases and V 4 bases, and 6 bases lay outside the gene matches. Germline CDR1 SGHNT, CDR2 YYREEE (reference sequence). TCRdb keeps only in-frame clones here, not all; method: immunoSEQ multiplex PCR. The top ten hold around 1.2% of the sample, which has nearly 2 million clones, over 85% seen once. Points from the study as a whole: Generation probability values for non-shared clonotypes were lower than those for clonotypes shared by all four donors.

The gene calls are TRBV5-4 and TRBJ2-7, with 9 positions matching TRBD2. This receptor was identified in a man aged 18-30 years in good health. Sample: naive CD8+ T cells sorted from blood. Written as DNA, the CDR3 is TGTGCCAGCAGCCCTAGCGGGATAGATTACGAGCAGTACTTC. Its translation: CASSPSGIDYEQYF. The variable domain in full, with the rest retrieved from reference TRBV5-4 and TRBJ2-7, is ETGVTQSPTHLIKTRGQQVTLRCSSQSGHNTVSWYQQALGQGPQFIFQYYREEENGRGNFPPRFSGLQFPNYSSELNVNALELDDSALYLCASSPSGIDYEQYFGPGTRLTVT.